This record concerns one TCR beta chain sequence. The data stem from a study of blood T cell repertoires in COVID-19. Turning to the study itself: Sources were T cells, B-cell-depleted T cells, or PBMCs; the material itself was cDNA or gDNA.

Individuals aged about 18 to 100 years were recruited from 20 to 25 US areas. Using immunoSEQ multiplex PCR, the repertoire was profiled, and TCRdb retains in-frame clones only, with some absent. The repertoire holds approximately 350,000 clones, with approximately 84% as singletons. This CDR3 is 16 amino acids long. Between the trimmed V and J ends, which lost 2 bases and 3 bases, there was a span of 16 bases. Germline values: CDR1 MDHEN, CDR2 SYDVKM. Material: PBMCs or T cells enriched from blood (not recorded which). The gene calls are TRBV28 and TRBJ1-2, with D maybe TRBD1 (6 bases). This TCR was recovered from a woman in her twenties or thirties who had recovered from COVID-19. In DNA form, the CDR3 reads TGTGCCAGCAGTTTACGCCCAGGGGCGGCCCACTATGGCTACACCTTC. It yields the protein CASSLRPGAAHYGYTF.